This T cell receptor beta chain was found in a study of CD4 T cells in relation to SARS-CoV-2 and coronaviruses. About the research overall: ViraFEST: roughly 9-day antigen culture of PBMCs, then TCR beta CDR3 sequencing.

Assay used: immunoSEQ multiplex PCR; TCRdb lists only in-frame clones, some missing. The sample carries 20,000 to 25,000 clones, 76% recorded once. The unexposed donors gave CD4+ T cells in about 2010-2019, prior to COVID-19. After nine to ten days of culture, CD4+ T cells were isolated. Cells permitting, SARS-CoV-2 S/N and four cold-coronavirus spikes were tested on unexposed-donor CD4+ T cells. A remark on this clone: The antigen remains undetermined.

Germline values: CDR1 SGDLS, CDR2 YYNGEE. The CDR3 length is 17 residues. V was shortened by 0 bases and J by 2 bases, with 14 bases between the two germline ends. The chain combines TRBV9 with TRBJ2-2; possibly TRBD2 for D (5 bases). Sequenced material: CD4+ T cells from PBMCs, cultured in vitro. This sequence was found in a human donor in good health. CDR3 nucleotide sequence: TGTGCCAGCAGCGTAGATCCGCGGCGGGCAAACACCGGGGAGCTGTTTTTT. Protein sequence: CASSVDPRRANTGELFF.